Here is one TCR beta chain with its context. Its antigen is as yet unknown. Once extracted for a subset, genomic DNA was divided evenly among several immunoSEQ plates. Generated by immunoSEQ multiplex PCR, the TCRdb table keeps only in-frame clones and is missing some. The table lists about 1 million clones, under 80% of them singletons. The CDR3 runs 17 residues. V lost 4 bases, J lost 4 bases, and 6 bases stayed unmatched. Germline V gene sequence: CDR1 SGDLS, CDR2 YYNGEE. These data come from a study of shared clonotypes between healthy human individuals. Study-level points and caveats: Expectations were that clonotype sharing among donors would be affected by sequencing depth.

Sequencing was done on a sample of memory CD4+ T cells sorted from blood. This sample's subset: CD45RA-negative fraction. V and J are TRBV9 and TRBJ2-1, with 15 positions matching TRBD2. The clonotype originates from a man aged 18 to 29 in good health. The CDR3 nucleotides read TGTGCCAGCAGCCCTGGGACTAGCGGGGGGCGTTACAATGAGCAGTTCTTC. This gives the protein CASSPGTSGGRYNEQFF.